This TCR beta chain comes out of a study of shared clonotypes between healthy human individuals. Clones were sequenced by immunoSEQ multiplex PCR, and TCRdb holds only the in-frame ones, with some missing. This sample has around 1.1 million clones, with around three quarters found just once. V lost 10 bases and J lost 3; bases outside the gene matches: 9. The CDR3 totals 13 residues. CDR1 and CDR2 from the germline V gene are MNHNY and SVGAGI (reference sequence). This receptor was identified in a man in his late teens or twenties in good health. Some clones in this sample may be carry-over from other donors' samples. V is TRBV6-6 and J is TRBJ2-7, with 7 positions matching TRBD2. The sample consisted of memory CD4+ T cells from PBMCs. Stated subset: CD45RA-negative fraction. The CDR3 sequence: CAIRDPGGYEQYF. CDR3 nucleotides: TGTGCCATCAGGGACCCGGGAGGCTACGAGCAGTACTTC.